A single sample is the source of the 10 T cell receptor beta chains below, sequenced in a study of vaccination effects on CD4 cells after COVID-19. These receptors' targets are unknown. This table comes from immunoSEQ multiplex PCR, and its TCRdb copy is limited to in-frame clones, with some not included. Of 28,000 or so clones detected, 73% appear once; the ten largest clones hold 9.5% to 13%. Under the ViraFEST assay, PBMC were stimulated with viral peptide pools so that antigen-specific CD4+ T cells expanded. Sequencing was performed afterwards. Following 10 days of culture, CD4+ T cells were isolated. Either the mRNA-1273 or the BNT162b2 vaccine was given to participants as two doses. The source material was CD4+ T cells from PBMCs cultured with HCoV-NL63 spike peptides, sampled after COVID-19 vaccination. The receptors here all came from a human donor who received a COVID-19 vaccine.

V gene TRBV27 combines with J gene TRBJ2-7, with 11 positions matching TRBD2. The V gene end was trimmed by 6 bases and the J gene end by 5 bases; junction bases not matched to a gene: 18. CDR3 length: 18 amino acids. Germline V gene sequence: CDR1 MNHEY, CDR2 SMNVEV (reference sequence). In nucleotides, the CDR3 is TGTGCCAGCAGCCTCTGGGGGTTTAGCGGGAGGGCCGTCGACGAGCAGTACTTC. The encoded protein is CASSLWGFSGRAVDEQYF.

CDR3 loop: CASSQDLGGLGSYEQYF. Written as DNA, the CDR3 is TGCGCCAGCAGCCAAGATCTCGGGGGGCTCGGATCCTACGAGCAGTACTTC. The rearrangement joins TRBV4-1 to TRBJ2-7; possible D gene TRBD2, 7 bases. This CDR3 has 17 residues. Germline V gives CDR1 MGHRA, CDR2 YSYEKL. V was cut by 0 bases and J by 1 base, with 16 bases left in between.

The chain links TRBV4-1 to TRBJ2-7; possibly TRBD1 or TRBD2 for D (5 bases each). The CDR3 length is 17 residues. Deletions cut 0 bases from V and 2 bases from J, with 17 bases between. Germline V lookup: CDR1 MGHRA, CDR2 YSYEKL. The CDR3 loop is CASSQDSRDGGTYEQYF. The CDR3 DNA follows: TGCGCCAGCAGCCAAGATAGTCGGGACGGCGGTACCTACGAGCAGTACTTC.

The sample holds a few counts of this clone. The chain uses TRBV28 and TRBJ1-5; D remains ambiguous. Germline assignment: CDR1 MDHEN and CDR2 SYDVKM. The CDR3 contains 14 residues. V lost 6 bases to trimming and J lost 4 bases, with 13 bases between them. The CDR3 sequence is CASSPPMINQPQHF. The CDR3 bases are TGTGCCAGCAGCCCTCCGATGATAAATCAGCCCCAGCATTTT.

The chain recombines TRBV18 with TRBJ2-7, with D perhaps TRBD1 (6 bases). This CDR3 region has 17 residues. The germline V gene encodes CDR1 KGHSH and CDR2 LQKENI. V was cut by 0 bases and J by 1 base, with 16 bases left in between. DNA for the CDR3: TGTGCCAGCTCACCACCCTTGGTCTCTGACAGGTCCTACGAGCAGTACTTC. Translation gives CASSPPLVSDRSYEQYF.

The V and J genes are TRBV7-8 and TRBJ2-5; no firm D call. Deletions cut 3 bases from V and 3 bases from J, with 5 bases between. Germline lookup yields CDR1 SGHVS and CDR2 FQNEAQ. The length of the CDR3 is 12 residues. In DNA form, the CDR3 reads TGTGCCAGCAGCTTCGCTGAAGAGACCCAGTACTTC. It codes for CASSFAEETQYF.

The chain combines TRBV7-9 with TRBJ2-7, with 7 bases that match TRBD1. Germline V gene data show CDR1 as SEHNR and CDR2 as FQNEAQ (reference sequence). The CDR3 has 19 residues. With 1 base clipped from V and 3 bases from J, the junction kept 18 bases outside the gene matches. CDR3 DNA: TGTGCCAGCAGCTTAGGTCGGGTTCTGGAACCAGGGGGTGGCTACGAGCAGTACTTC. Translation gives CASSLGRVLEPGGGYEQYF.

The rearrangement links TRBV7-2 to TRBJ1-5; D is unclear. The CDR3 sequence is 12 residues long. V lost 3 bases and J 6 bases, leaving 6 bases between the germline ends. Germline assignment: CDR1 SGHTA and CDR2 FQGNSA. CDR3 sequence (DNA): TGTGCCAGCAGCTTGATGGGTCAGCCCCAGCATTTT. Translating it yields CASSLMGQPQHF.

This clone showed up just a few times. The J gene is TRBJ2-7, the V gene TRBV5-1; 10 nucleotides align to TRBD1. V lost 4 bases and J lost 3; bases outside the gene matches: 13. Germline V CDR1 and CDR2: SGHRS, YFSETQ. The CDR3 covers 17 residues. The CDR3 region is CASSVPPLGQGYYEQYF. The CDR3 coding sequence is TGCGCCAGCAGCGTCCCTCCCCTGGGACAGGGGTACTACGAGCAGTACTTC.

V and J are TRBV12-5 and TRBJ2-1; no firm D call. The CDR3 loop spans 15 amino acids. V shed 0 bases and J shed 2 bases, with 8 bases lying between them. Germline V gene lookup returns CDR1 LGHNT and CDR2 FRNRAP. The CDR3 DNA reads as TGTGCTAGTGGTTTGGTACTTAATACCTACAATGAGCAGTTCTTC. Amino acid sequence: CASGLVLNTYNEQFF.